This TCR beta chain was documented in a study of control samples from healthy donors and cancer patients. This CDR3 has 17 amino acids. This clone was seen only once. The method was immunoSEQ multiplex PCR; TCRdb's version includes in-frame clones alone and lacks a portion of them. Here the sample spans about 98,000 clones, almost 85% being singletons. This TCR came from a man aged 55 to 70 in good health. Sample: blood. The chain combines TRBV1 with TRBJ2-1; TRBD2 is taken as the D call from the table, unchecked against the DNA. TRBV1 is a pseudogene. This CDR3 reads CTSSQERSSGTYNEQFF. DNA for the CDR3: TGCACCAGCAGCCAAGAAAGGTCGAGCGGGACCTACAATGAGCAGTTCTTC.